Below, 3 T cell receptor beta chains from the same sample are listed, as sequenced in a study of cytomegalovirus exposure and HLA in healthy donors. Use of 60 Vbeta and 13 Jbeta primers characterized the PCR. Profiling relied on immunoSEQ multiplex PCR, and the TCRdb table lists in-frame clones only, not all of them. Of hundreds of thousands of clones in the sample, 80% to 90% are singletons; the top ten hold roughly 2.3%. Sequenced input: PBMCs. All receptors derive from a woman aged 18-29 years in good health and CMV-seronegative.

The chain has TRBV29-1 and TRBJ1-1, with TRBD1 as a possible D gene (6 bases). Germline V lookup: CDR1 SQVTM, CDR2 ANQGSEA. The CDR3 contains 15 residues. V shed 1 base and J shed 6 bases, with 18 bases lying between them. The CDR3 sequence is CSVEARGDRLAEAFF. CDR3 DNA sequence: TGCAGCGTTGAAGCCCGGGGAGACAGGCTGGCTGAAGCTTTCTTT.

CDR3 loop: CASSHPDRGAGEQYF. The CDR3 DNA is TGTGCCAGCAGCCACCCCGACAGGGGAGCCGGCGAGCAGTACTTC. The J gene is TRBJ2-7, the V gene TRBV9; 8 bases fit TRBD1. The CDR3 contains 15 residues. Germline loops: CDR1 SGDLS, CDR2 YYNGEE. The V gene end was trimmed by 4 bases and the J gene end by 6 bases; junction bases not matched to a gene: 12.

V usage is TRBV12-5 and J usage is TRBJ1-1; D is unresolved. V lost 0 bases and J 5 bases, leaving 10 bases between the germline ends. The CDR3 is made up of 14 amino acids. Germline values: CDR1 LGHNT, CDR2 FRNRAP. The CDR3: CASGLVYGETEAFF. DNA of the CDR3: TGTGCTAGTGGTTTGGTGTATGGAGAAACTGAAGCTTTCTTT.